A single sample is the source of the 19 T cell receptor beta chains below, sequenced in a study of T cell responses to AZD1222 COVID-19 vaccine. Sequenced by immunoSEQ multiplex PCR; TCRdb stores in-frame clones only, minus some. This repertoire shows 84,000 or so clones, around nine tenths found once; its top ten account for around 5.2%. The sequencing used peripheral blood, collected on day 0 of MenACWY control vaccination. These receptors all stem from an adult in good health.

The chain uses TRBV7-2 and TRBJ1-3; possibly TRBD1 for D (5 bases). In germline, CDR1 is SGHTA, CDR2 FQGNSA. The CDR3 sequence is 15 residues long. V lost 5 bases to trimming and J lost 2 bases, with 13 bases between them. CDR3 coding DNA: TGTGCCAGCAGCGGAGGTGGGGCGCCTGGAAACACCATATATTTT. It translates to CASSGGGAPGNTIYF.

This sequence joins TRBV27 and TRBJ2-7; possibly TRBD1 for D (5 bases). Germline values: CDR1 MNHEY, CDR2 SMNVEV (reference sequence). V lost 8 bases to trimming and J lost 2 bases, with 16 bases between them. This CDR3 spans 14 amino acids. The CDR3 loop is CASSPSLGPYEQYF. CDR3 bases: TGTGCCAGCTCGCCCTCTTTGGGGCCCTACGAGCAGTACTTC.

The table lists this clone with a count of one. The V gene is TRBV6-4, the J gene TRBJ2-5, with 7 bases aligning to TRBD1. This CDR3 is 13 amino acids long. CDR1 is MRHNA, CDR2 SNTAGT, per germline. Trimming removed 5 bases from V and 5 bases from J; junction bases left unmatched: 5. CDR3 amino acids: CASSNRGGETQYF. DNA for the CDR3: TGTGCCAGCAGTAACAGGGGCGGGGAGACCCAGTACTTC.

This chain links TRBV7-2 with TRBJ2-2, with D unclear. V was shortened by 1 base and J by 2 bases, with 5 bases between the two germline ends. The germline gives CDR1 SGHTA, CDR2 FQGNSA. This CDR3 contains 14 residues. This CDR3 is CASSLVLNTGELFF. CDR3 DNA: TGTGCCAGCAGCTTAGTTCTAAACACCGGGGAGCTGTTTTTT.

The chain carries TRBV19 and TRBJ2-2; no clear D gene. The CDR3 length is 13 residues. The germline V gene has CDR1 LNHDA and CDR2 SQIVND (reference sequence). The V end was cut by 3 bases, the J end by 2 bases, with 4 bases between. The CDR3 is CASSIDNTGELFF. Written as DNA, the CDR3 is TGTGCCAGTAGTATCGACAACACCGGGGAGCTGTTTTTT.

This clone appeared a few times. This same CDR3 is encoded by further DNA sequences in the sample. This chain connects TRBV7-2 to TRBJ2-5; unclear D gene. V lost 1 base, J lost 4 bases, and 7 bases lay in between. The CDR3 consists of 13 residues. Germline lookup yields CDR1 SGHTA and CDR2 FQGNSA. The CDR3 region has the DNA TGTGCCAGCAGCTTAGTCGGTGGAGAGACCCAGTACTTC. It encodes CASSLVGGETQYF.

The V and J genes are TRBV29-1 and TRBJ2-7; 8 bases agree with TRBD2. The CDR3 loop spans 14 amino acids. V lost 5 bases, J lost 5 bases, and 11 bases stayed unmatched. Germline-derived CDR1 and CDR2 are SQVTM and ANQGSEA. The CDR3 coding sequence is TGCAGCGTTACGACTAGCGAGACGTATCACGAGCAGTACTTC. Its translation is CSVTTSETYHEQYF.

The J gene is TRBJ1-2, the V gene TRBV14; D possibly corresponds to TRBD1 (6 bases). CDR1 is SGHDN and CDR2 is FVKESK in the germline V gene. The CDR3 contains 15 residues. The ends were cut back, 3 bases at V and 0 bases at J, with 11 bases in the middle. The chain's CDR3 is CASSQGRTANYGYTF. In DNA form, the CDR3 reads TGTGCCAGCAGCCAGGGGAGGACAGCTAACTATGGCTACACCTTC.

V and J are TRBV18 and TRBJ1-1, with D possibly matching TRBD1 (6 bases). The V and J ends lost 6 bases and 1 base respectively, with 15 bases between them. The CDR3 has 15 amino acids. Germline V gives CDR1 KGHSH, CDR2 LQKENI. The CDR3 region is CASSLEQGPNTEAFF. CDR3 coding DNA: TGTGCCAGCTCGCTAGAACAGGGCCCGAACACTGAAGCTTTCTTT.

A single count supports this clone. The chain uses TRBV6-5 and TRBJ1-1; D is ambiguous. The ends were cut back, 3 bases at V and 4 bases at J, with 12 bases in the middle. The CDR3 covers 14 residues. In germline, CDR1 is MNHEY, CDR2 SVGAGI. CDR3 sequence: CASSYGPRFTEAFF. CDR3 bases: TGTGCCAGCAGTTATGGACCTAGGTTCACTGAAGCTTTCTTT.

The rearrangement links TRBV5-1 to TRBJ2-7; weak D call: TRBD1 (6 bases). Germline-derived CDR1 and CDR2 are SGHRS and YFSETQ. CDR3 length: 16 residues. V gave up 0 bases and J gave up 3 bases, with 16 bases separating them. CDR3 protein: CASSLARSGDGYEQYF. CDR3 nucleotide sequence: TGCGCCAGCAGCTTGGCTCGGTCAGGGGACGGCTACGAGCAGTACTTC. The full variable domain, in which reference TRBV5-1 and TRBJ2-7 provide the parts outside the CDR3, is KAGVTQTPRYLIKTRGQQVTLSCSPISGHRSVSWYQQTPGQGLQFLFEYFSETQRNKGNFPGRFSGRQFSNSRSEMNVSTLELGDSALYLCASSLARSGDGYEQYFGPGTRLTVT.

This chain links TRBV6-6 with TRBJ1-2; possible D gene TRBD1, 6 bases. The CDR3 is made up of 14 amino acids. CDR1 and CDR2 from the germline V gene are MNHNY and SVGAGI (reference sequence). Trimming shortened V by 1 base and J by 3 bases, and 9 bases separated the two germline ends. The CDR3 here is CASSYYRVDYGYTF. In nucleotides, the CDR3 is TGTGCCAGCAGTTACTACAGGGTAGACTATGGCTACACCTTC.

The chain recombines TRBV27 with TRBJ2-7, with 14 bases that match TRBD2. The V and J ends lost 8 bases and 1 base, in that order; junction bases with no gene match: 7. Per germline, CDR1 MNHEY and CDR2 SMNVEV (reference sequence). CDR3 length equals 16 residues. CDR3: CASRKGTSGSSYEQYF. The CDR3 DNA reads as TGTGCCAGCCGGAAGGGGACTAGCGGGAGTTCCTACGAGCAGTACTTC.

The chain recombines TRBV2 with TRBJ2-3, with D hard to call. The germline V gene encodes CDR1 SNHLY and CDR2 FYNNEI. V lost 3 bases and J 1 base, leaving 11 bases between the germline ends. The CDR3 has 15 amino acids. The CDR3 here is CASSETLTGTDTQYF. In nucleotides, the CDR3 is TGTGCCAGCAGTGAGACTTTGACTGGCACAGATACGCAGTATTTT.

This sequence joins TRBV7-2 and TRBJ2-2; tentative D call: TRBD1 (6 bases). CDR1 and CDR2 from the germline V gene are SGHTA and FQGNSA. CDR3 length equals 16 residues. The V end was cut by 5 bases, the J end by 0 bases, with 13 bases between. The CDR3 DNA sequence: TGTGCCAGCAGCCAAGGACAGACCCCGAACACCGGGGAGCTGTTTTTT. Its translation: CASSQGQTPNTGELFF.

The V call is TRBV19, the J call TRBJ2-7; 7 nucleotides agree with TRBD2. Germline loops: CDR1 LNHDA, CDR2 SQIVND (reference sequence). V shed 4 bases, J shed 7 bases, and the junction held 10 bases outside the gene matches. The CDR3 runs 14 residues. The CDR3 DNA follows: TGTGCCAGTAGTAGGCGGGGACTACGCATGGAGCAGTACTTC. It translates to CASSRRGLRMEQYF.

This rearrangement joins TRBV7-2 to TRBJ2-7; 11 bases are a match to TRBD2. The CDR3 is 18 amino acids. Germline lookup yields CDR1 SGHTA and CDR2 FQGNSA. V lost 1 base and J lost 0; bases outside the gene matches: 8. CDR3: CASSLVRLAGGISYEQYF. CDR3 DNA: TGTGCCAGCAGCTTAGTAAGGCTAGCGGGGGGTATCTCCTACGAGCAGTACTTC.

The rearrangement uses TRBV9 and TRBJ2-2; no definite D call. Germline assignment: CDR1 SGDLS and CDR2 YYNGEE. This CDR3 is built from 13 residues. V was trimmed by 4 bases and J by 7 bases, leaving 11 bases between them. Here the CDR3 DNA reads TGTGCCAGCAGCTCTTTCAAGGTCGGGGAGCTGTTTTTT. This gives the protein CASSSFKVGELFF. Filled out from reference TRBV9 and TRBJ2-2, the complete variable domain reads DSGVTQTPKHLITATGQRVTLRCSPRSGDLSVYWYQQSLDQGLQFLIQYYNGEERAKGNILERFSAQQFPDLHSELNLSSLELGDSALYFCASSSFKVGELFFGEGSRLTVL.

This chain connects TRBV7-2 to TRBJ1-2, with 10 bases matching TRBD1. Trimming cost V 4 bases and J 8 bases; bases outside gene matches: 4. The germline V gene encodes CDR1 SGHTA and CDR2 FQGNSA. CDR3 length equals 13 residues. The CDR3 bases are TGTGCCAGCAGCTCAAGACAGGGGGCGGGCTACACCTTC. Translated: CASSSRQGAGYTF.